This TCR beta chain derives from a study of T cells expressing NK-cell markers. The CDR3 consists of 13 residues. CDR1 is SQVTM and CDR2 is ANQGSEA in the germline V gene. No DNA is given; TCRdb re-called the 5' RACE reads and lists each CDR3 protein once. This sample's table has about 260,000 distinct CDR3 sequences. This clonotype was obtained from a woman aged 18 to 75 in good health. The sequencing input was blood T cells: a sorted CD56 or NKG2C T cell subset, CD4+ or CD8+ T cells, or bulk PBMC T cells (not recorded which). The chain carries TRBV29-1 and TRBJ1-1; TCRdb calls TRBD1, which cannot be checked without DNA. CDR3 sequence reads: CSAKPGQGHEAFF.